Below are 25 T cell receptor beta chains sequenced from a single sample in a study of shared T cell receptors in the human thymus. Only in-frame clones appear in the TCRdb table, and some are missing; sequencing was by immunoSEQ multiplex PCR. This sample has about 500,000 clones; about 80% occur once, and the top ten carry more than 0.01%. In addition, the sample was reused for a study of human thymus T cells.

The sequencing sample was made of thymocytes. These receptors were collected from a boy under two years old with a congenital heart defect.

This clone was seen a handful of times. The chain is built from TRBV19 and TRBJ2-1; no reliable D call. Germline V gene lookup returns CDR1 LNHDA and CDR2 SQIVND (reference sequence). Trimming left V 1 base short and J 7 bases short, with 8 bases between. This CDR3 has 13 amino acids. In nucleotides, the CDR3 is TGTGCCAGTAGTATAGTTAGCAAGAATGAGCAGTTCTTC. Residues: CASSIVSKNEQFF. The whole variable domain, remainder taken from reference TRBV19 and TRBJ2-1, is DGGITQSPKYLFRKEGQNVTLSCEQNLNHDAMYWYRQDPGQGLRLIYYSQIVNDFQKGDIAEGYSVSREKKESFPLTVTSAQKNPTAFYLCASSIVSKNEQFFGPGTRLTVL.

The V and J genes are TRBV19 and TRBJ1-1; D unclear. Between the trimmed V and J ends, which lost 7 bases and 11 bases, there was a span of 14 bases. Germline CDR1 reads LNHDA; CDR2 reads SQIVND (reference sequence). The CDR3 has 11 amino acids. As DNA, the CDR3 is TGTGCCAGTACTAGAGGCGGGGAGGCTTTCTTT. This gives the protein CASTRGGEAFF.

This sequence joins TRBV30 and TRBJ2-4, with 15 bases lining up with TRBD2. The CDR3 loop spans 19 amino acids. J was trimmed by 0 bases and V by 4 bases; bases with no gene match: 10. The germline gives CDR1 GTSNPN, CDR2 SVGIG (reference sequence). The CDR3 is CAWTGGGLAGGVAKNIQYF. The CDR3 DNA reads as TGTGCCTGGACAGGCGGGGGACTAGCGGGAGGTGTAGCCAAAAACATTCAGTACTTC.

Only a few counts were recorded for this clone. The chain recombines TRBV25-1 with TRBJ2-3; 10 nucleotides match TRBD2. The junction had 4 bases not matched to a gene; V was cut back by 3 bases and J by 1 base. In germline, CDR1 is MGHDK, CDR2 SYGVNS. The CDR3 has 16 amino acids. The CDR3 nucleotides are TGTGCCAGCAGTGACGCTCTAGCGGGGGGCACAGATACGCAGTATTTT. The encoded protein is CASSDALAGGTDTQYF.

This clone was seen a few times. The CDR3: CASSDLEENTEAFF. CDR3 bases: TGTGCCAGCAGTGATTTAGAGGAGAACACTGAAGCTTTCTTT. The rearrangement uses TRBV25-1 and TRBJ1-1; D is ambiguous. Trimming removed 3 bases at V and 1 base at J, with 9 bases between. CDR1 and CDR2 (germline): MGHDK, SYGVNS. This CDR3 spans 14 amino acids.

This chain's CDR3 is CASSGTSGSNEQFF. The DNA of the CDR3 is TGTGCCAGCAGTGGAACTAGCGGGAGTAATGAGCAGTTCTTC. The chain is built from TRBV27 and TRBJ2-1; 11 positions agree with TRBD2. Germline CDR1 reads MNHEY; CDR2 reads SMNVEV (reference sequence). V shed 5 bases and J 7 bases; nucleotides not matched to a gene: 4. The CDR3 extends over 14 amino acids.

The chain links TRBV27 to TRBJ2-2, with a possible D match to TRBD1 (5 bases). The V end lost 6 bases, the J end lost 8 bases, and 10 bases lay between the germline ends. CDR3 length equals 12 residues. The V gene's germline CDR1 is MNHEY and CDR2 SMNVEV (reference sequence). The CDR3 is CASSPTDGELFF. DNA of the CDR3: TGTGCCAGCAGCCCGACAGATGGGGAGCTGTTTTTT.

CDR3: CASSLVFRYQETQYF. The CDR3 region has the DNA TGTGCCAGCAGCTTAGTATTTCGGTACCAAGAGACCCAGTACTTC. The chain joins TRBV7-2 to TRBJ2-5; no definite D call. The germline gives CDR1 SGHTA, CDR2 FQGNSA. The V end was cut by 1 base, the J end by 0 bases, with 9 bases between. The CDR3 totals 15 residues.

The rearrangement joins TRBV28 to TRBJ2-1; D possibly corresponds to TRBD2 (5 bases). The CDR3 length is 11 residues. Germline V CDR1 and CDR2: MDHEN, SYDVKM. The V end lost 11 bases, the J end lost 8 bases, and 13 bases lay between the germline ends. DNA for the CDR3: TGTGCCGAGGGCGAGCGCGATGAGCAGTTCTTC. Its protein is CAEGERDEQFF.

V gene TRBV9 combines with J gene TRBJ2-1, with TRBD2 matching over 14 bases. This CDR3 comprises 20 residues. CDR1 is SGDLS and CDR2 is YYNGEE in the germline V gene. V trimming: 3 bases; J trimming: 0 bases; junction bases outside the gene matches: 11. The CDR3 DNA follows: TGTGCCAGCAGCGACCCCGGGACTAGCGGGAGTTCGAGCTCCTACAATGAGCAGTTCTTC. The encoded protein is CASSDPGTSGSSSSYNEQFF.

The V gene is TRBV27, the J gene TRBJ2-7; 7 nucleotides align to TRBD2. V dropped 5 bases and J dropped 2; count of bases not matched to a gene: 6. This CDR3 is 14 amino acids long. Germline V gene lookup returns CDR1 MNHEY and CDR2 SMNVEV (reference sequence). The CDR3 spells CASSPGLEPYEQYF. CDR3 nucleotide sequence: TGTGCCAGCAGTCCCGGACTAGAGCCCTACGAGCAGTACTTC.

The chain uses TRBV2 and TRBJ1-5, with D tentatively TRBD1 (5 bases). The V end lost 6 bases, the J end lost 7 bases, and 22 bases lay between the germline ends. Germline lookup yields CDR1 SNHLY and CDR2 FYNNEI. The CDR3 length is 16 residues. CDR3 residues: CASSGPSGGGEQPQHF. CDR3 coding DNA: TGTGCCAGCAGCGGCCCCTCGGGGGGAGGAGAGCAGCCCCAGCATTTT.

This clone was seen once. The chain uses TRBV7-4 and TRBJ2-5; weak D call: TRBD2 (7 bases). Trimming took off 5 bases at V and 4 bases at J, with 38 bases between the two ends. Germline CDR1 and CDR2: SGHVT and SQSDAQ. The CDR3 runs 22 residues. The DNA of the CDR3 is TGTGCCAGCAGCCCTCCGGGGGACAAGGGGGGACCTTCTAGCGGAGGCATAGAGACCCAGTACTTC. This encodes CASSPPGDKGGPSSGGIETQYF.

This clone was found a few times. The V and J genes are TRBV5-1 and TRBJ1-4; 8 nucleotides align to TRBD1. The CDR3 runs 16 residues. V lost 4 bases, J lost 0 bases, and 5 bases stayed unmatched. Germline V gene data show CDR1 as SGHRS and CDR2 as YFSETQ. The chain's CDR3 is CASSDGQGATNEKLFF. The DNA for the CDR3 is TGCGCCAGCAGCGATGGACAGGGAGCAACTAATGAAAAACTGTTTTTT.

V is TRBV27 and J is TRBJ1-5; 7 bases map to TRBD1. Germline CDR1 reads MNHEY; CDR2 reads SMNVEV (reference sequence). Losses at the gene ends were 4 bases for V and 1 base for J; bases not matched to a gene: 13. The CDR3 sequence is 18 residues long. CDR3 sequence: CASSSPRGGEASNQPQHF. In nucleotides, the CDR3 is TGTGCCAGCAGTTCCCCACGAGGGGGCGAAGCGAGCAATCAGCCCCAGCATTTT.

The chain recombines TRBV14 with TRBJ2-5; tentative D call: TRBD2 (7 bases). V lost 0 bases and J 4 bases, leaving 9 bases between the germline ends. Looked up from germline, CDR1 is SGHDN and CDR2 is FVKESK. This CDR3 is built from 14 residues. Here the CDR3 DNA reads TGTGCCAGCAGCCAAGACGGGGGGCGAGAGACCCAGTACTTC. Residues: CASSQDGGRETQYF.

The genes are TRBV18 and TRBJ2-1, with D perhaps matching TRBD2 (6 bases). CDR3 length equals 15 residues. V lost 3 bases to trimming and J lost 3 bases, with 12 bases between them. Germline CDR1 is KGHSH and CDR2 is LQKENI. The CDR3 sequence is CASSPWGEYYNEQFF. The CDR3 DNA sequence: TGTGCCAGCTCACCCTGGGGGGAGTACTACAATGAGCAGTTCTTC.

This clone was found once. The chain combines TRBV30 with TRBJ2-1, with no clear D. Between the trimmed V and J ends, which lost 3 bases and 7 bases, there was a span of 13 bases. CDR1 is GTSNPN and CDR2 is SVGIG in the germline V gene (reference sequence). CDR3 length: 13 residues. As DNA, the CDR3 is TGTGCCTGGAGGAAAAACCCCGCGAATGAGCAGTTCTTC. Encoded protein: CAWRKNPANEQFF.

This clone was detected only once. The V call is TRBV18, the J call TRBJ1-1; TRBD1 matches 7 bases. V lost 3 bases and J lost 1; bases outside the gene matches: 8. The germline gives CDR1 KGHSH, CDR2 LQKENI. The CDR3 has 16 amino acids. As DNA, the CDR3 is TGTGCCAGCTCACCGGCGGGACAGAGGTCGAACACTGAAGCTTTCTTT. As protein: CASSPAGQRSNTEAFF.

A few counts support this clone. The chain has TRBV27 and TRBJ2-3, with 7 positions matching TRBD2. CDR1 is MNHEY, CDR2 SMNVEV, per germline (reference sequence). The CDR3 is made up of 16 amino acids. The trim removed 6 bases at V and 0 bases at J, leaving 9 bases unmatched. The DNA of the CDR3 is TGTGCCAGCAGCTCATTGCGGGGGACTAGCACAGATACGCAGTATTTT. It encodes CASSSLRGTSTDTQYF.

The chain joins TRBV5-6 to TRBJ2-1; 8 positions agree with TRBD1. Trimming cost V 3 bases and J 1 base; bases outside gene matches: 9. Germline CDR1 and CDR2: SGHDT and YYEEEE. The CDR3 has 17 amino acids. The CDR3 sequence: CASSSNRTGRSYNEQFF. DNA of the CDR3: TGTGCCAGCAGCTCCAACCGGACAGGGAGATCCTACAATGAGCAGTTCTTC. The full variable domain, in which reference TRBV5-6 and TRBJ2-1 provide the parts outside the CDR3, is DAGVTQSPTHLIKTRGQQVTLRCSPKSGHDTVSWYQQALGQGPQFIFQYYEEEERQRGNFPDRFSGHQFPNYSSELNVNALLLGDSALYLCASSSNRTGRSYNEQFFGPGTRLTVL.

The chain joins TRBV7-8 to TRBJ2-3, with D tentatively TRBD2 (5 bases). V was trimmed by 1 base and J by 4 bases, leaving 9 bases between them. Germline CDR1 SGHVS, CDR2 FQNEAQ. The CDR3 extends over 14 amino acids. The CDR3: CASSLVSRADTQYF. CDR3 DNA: TGTGCCAGCAGCTTAGTGTCGAGGGCAGATACGCAGTATTTT.

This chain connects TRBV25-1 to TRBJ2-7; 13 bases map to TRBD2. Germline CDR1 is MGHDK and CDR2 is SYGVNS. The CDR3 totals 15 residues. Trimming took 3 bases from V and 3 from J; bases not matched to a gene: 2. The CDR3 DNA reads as TGTGCCAGCAGTGAGGGACTAGCGGGGTACTACGAGCAGTACTTC. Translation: CASSEGLAGYYEQYF.

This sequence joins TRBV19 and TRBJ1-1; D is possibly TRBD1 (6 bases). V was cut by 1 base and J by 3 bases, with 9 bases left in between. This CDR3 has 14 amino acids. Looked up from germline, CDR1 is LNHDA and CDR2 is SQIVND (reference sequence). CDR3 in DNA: TGTGCCAGTAGTATAGCGGGGGGCTACACTGAAGCTTTCTTT. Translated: CASSIAGGYTEAFF.

DNA for the CDR3: TGTGCCAGCAGCCAAGATCGGGGAGGCGGCGCCTACGAGCAGTACTTC. This sequence encodes CASSQDRGGGAYEQYF. This sequence joins TRBV14 and TRBJ2-7; a weak D match, TRBD2 (6 bases). Trimming took 0 bases from V and 2 from J, leaving 14 bases between them. The CDR3 is made up of 16 amino acids. Germline V lookup: CDR1 SGHDN, CDR2 FVKESK.